This record looks at one T cell receptor beta chain sequence and its context. Its antigen is not known. This sample is part of a study of cytomegalovirus exposure and HLA in healthy donors. Study outcomes and limitations: Most TCR beta V segments were productive about 87% or about 30% of the time in an earlier analysis. The study flagged some 180 TCR beta chains as cytomegalovirus-associated.

The PCR ran on 60 Vbeta and 13 Jbeta primers. Method: immunoSEQ multiplex PCR; TCRdb's copy keeps in-frame clones and lacks some. The table lists some 150,000 clones, roughly 80% of them singletons. Germline V CDR1 and CDR2: SGHDN, FVKESK. The CDR3 covers 16 residues. V was clipped by 1 base and J by 5 bases; unmatched bases: 7. The TCR was taken from a man aged 25 to 40 in good health and CMV-seropositive. Source material: PBMCs. The chain recombines TRBV14 with TRBJ2-2, with 7 nucleotides matching TRBD1. CDR3 coding DNA: TGTGCCAGCAGCCAAGGTTCTAGGGGGCAGACCGGGGAGCTGTTTTTT. It specifies CASSQGSRGQTGELFF.